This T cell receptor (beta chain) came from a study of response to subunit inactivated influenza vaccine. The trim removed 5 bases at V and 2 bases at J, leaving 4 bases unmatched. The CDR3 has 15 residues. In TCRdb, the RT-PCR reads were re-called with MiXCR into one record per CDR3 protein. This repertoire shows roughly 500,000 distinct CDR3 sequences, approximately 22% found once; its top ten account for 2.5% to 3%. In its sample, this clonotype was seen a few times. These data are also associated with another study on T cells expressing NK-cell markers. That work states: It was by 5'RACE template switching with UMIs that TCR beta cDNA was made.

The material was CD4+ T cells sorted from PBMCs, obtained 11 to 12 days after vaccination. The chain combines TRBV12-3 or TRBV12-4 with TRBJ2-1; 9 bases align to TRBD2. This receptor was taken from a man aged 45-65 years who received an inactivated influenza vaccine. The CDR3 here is CASSNSGGTYNEQFF. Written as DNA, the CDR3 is TGTGCCAGCAGTAATAGCGGGGGAACCTACAATGAGCAGTTCTTC.